This record concerns one TCR beta chain sequence. Its antigen is unidentified. The germline CDR1 and CDR2 sequences are SEHNR and FQNEAQ (reference sequence). The V end was cut by 1 base, the J end by 5 bases, with 6 bases between. This CDR3 contains 12 residues. This specimen belongs to a study of Tregs in tolerant kidney transplant recipients. Study-level results: Expanding Tregs on activated donor B cells appeared to best identify donor-specific TCRbeta clones.

Using immunoSEQ multiplex PCR, the repertoire was profiled, and TCRdb retains in-frame clones only, with some absent. The table shows approximately 69,000 clones, with 85% to 90% occurring only once. The chain recombines TRBV7-9 with TRBJ2-7; D is uncertain. Here the sequenced sample was CD4+ T cells from blood, taken before the transplant. The origin of this receptor is a human donor who received a combined kidney and bone marrow transplant. The CDR3 is CASSLVGDEQYF. CDR3 in DNA: TGTGCCAGCAGCTTAGTAGGAGACGAGCAGTACTTC.